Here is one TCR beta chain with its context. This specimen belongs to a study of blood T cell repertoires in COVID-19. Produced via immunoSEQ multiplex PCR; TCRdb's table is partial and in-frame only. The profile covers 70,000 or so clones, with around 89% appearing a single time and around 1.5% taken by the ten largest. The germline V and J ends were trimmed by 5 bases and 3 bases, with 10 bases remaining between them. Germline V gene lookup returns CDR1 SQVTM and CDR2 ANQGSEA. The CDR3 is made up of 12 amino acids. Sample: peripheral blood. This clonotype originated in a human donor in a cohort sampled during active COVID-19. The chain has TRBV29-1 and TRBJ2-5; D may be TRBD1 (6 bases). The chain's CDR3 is CSVRDNEETQYF. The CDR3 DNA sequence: TGCAGCGTTAGGGACAATGAAGAGACCCAGTACTTC.